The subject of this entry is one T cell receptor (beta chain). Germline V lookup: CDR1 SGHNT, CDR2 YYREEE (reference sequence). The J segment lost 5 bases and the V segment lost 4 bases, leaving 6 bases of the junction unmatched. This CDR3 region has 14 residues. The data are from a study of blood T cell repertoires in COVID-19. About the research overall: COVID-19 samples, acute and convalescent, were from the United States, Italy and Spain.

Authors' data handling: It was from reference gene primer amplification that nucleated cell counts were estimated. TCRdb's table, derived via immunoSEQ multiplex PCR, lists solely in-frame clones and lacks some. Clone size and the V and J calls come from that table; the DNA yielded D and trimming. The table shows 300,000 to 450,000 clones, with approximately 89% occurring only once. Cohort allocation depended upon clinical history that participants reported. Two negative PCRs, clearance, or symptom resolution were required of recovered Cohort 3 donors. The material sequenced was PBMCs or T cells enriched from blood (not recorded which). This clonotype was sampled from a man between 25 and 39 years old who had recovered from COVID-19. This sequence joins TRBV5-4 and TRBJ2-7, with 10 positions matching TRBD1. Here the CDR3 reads CASSVDRGEDEQYF. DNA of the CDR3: TGTGCCAGCAGCGTGGACAGGGGGGAAGACGAGCAGTACTTC.